A single sample gave rise to the 24 T cell receptor beta chains below, sequenced in a study of blood T cells in healthy people across ages. Then a second PCR, running about 6 to 11 cycles, was carried out with a sample-barcoded 5' primer and a J-beta primer mix. TCRdb ran MiXCR on the 5' RACE reads and lists one entry per CDR3 protein. The sample yields about 1,400,000 distinct CDR3 sequences, approximately 63% seen once. The sequenced sample was blood. Every receptor here comes from a young man in good health.

The table lists this clonotype with a few counts. This chain uses TRBV3-1 with TRBJ2-2; 8 nucleotides agree with TRBD1. The CDR3 extends over 16 amino acids. J was trimmed by 7 bases and V by 0 bases; bases with no gene match: 7. Per germline, CDR1 LGHDT and CDR2 YNNKEL (reference sequence). The CDR3 DNA sequence: TGTGCCAGCAGCCAAGAGGAAACAGGGGGAATCGGGGAGCTGTTTTTT. Protein: CASSQEETGGIGELFF.

Details on this clonotype: A read error may account for a junction end that differs from germline. The chain carries TRBV6-2 or TRBV6-3 and TRBJ2-6, with TRBD1 as a possible D gene (5 bases). The length of the CDR3 is 14 residues. Germline lookup yields CDR1 MNHEY and CDR2 SVGEGT. CDR3 DNA sequence: TGTGCCAGCAGACATCGTACTGGGGCCAATGTCCTGACTTTC. Translation gives CASRHRTGANVLTF.

The rearrangement links TRBV7-9 to TRBJ1-6; D not certain. V was shortened by 5 bases and J by 7 bases, with 15 bases between the two germline ends. The CDR3 consists of 15 residues. CDR1 is SEHNR, CDR2 FQNEAQ, per germline (reference sequence). The CDR3 nucleotides read TGTGCCAGCAGCGACCCAAATAGTAGGAATTCACCCCTCCACTTT. Protein product: CASSDPNSRNSPLHF. Using reference TRBV7-9 and TRBJ1-6 for the parts outside the CDR3, the full variable domain is DTGVSQNPRHKITKRGQNVTFRCDPISEHNRLYWYRQTLGQGPEFLTYFQNEAQLEKSRLLSDRFSAERPKGSFSTLEIQRTEQGDSAMYLCASSDPNSRNSPLHFGNGTRLTVT.

The CDR3 loop reads CASSSLADSEEETQYF. The CDR3 DNA sequence: TGTGCCAGCAGCTCCCTCGCTGACTCTGAGGAGGAGACCCAGTACTTC. The chain couples TRBV3-1 to TRBJ2-5; D gene unclear. Looked up from germline, CDR1 is LGHDT and CDR2 is YNNKEL (reference sequence). Trimming took 5 bases from V and 5 from J, leaving 21 bases between them. CDR3 length: 16 residues.

This chain links TRBV5-6 with TRBJ2-3; D is perhaps TRBD1 (6 bases). The CDR3 has 14 residues. V was clipped by 3 bases and J by 4 bases, with 12 bases between them. Per the germline V gene, CDR1 is SGHDT and CDR2 is YYEEEE. In DNA form, the CDR3 reads TGTGCCAGCAGCTGGGGGCGGGTTCCAGATACGCAGTATTTT. Its protein product is CASSWGRVPDTQYF.

The chain is built from TRBV2 and TRBJ2-5, with D perhaps TRBD1 (6 bases). The end of the DNA is better explained by TRBJ2-7, so the J call may be wrong. Germline CDR1 and CDR2: SNHLY and FYNNEI. This CDR3 has 13 residues. CDR3 residues: CASSVARGYEQYF. CDR3 in DNA: TGTGCCAGCAGTGTGGCCAGGGGATACGAGCAGTACTTC.

The chain has TRBV6-2 or TRBV6-3 and TRBJ2-4; a possible D gene is TRBD1 (6 bases). V was clipped by 4 bases and J by 6 bases, with 16 bases between them. Per the germline V gene, CDR1 is MNHEY and CDR2 is SVGEGT. The CDR3 runs 15 residues. The CDR3: CASSSLDLQGNIQYF. CDR3 nucleotide sequence: TGTGCCAGCAGTTCGCTCGATCTACAGGGAAACATTCAGTACTTC.

This sequence joins TRBV12-3 or TRBV12-4 and TRBJ1-3; no firm D call. The CDR3 has 13 residues. V lost 5 bases, J lost 3 bases, and 8 bases lay in between. The CDR3 protein is CASSPPGGNTIYF. CDR3 DNA sequence: TGTGCCAGCAGTCCCCCGGGTGGAAACACCATATATTTT.

This chain uses TRBV6-5 with TRBJ1-2; D not certain. V dropped 0 bases and J dropped 4 bases, with 12 bases sitting between them. Germline lookup yields CDR1 MNHEY and CDR2 SVGAGI. There are 15 residues in the CDR3. The CDR3 is CASSYSTGVGYGYTF. The DNA for the CDR3 is TGTGCCAGCAGTTACTCGACCGGGGTCGGCTATGGCTACACCTTC.

This chain joins TRBV7-9 and TRBJ1-1, with D possibly being TRBD1 (5 bases). V lost 10 bases and J lost 0, with 18 bases in between. The V gene's germline CDR1 is SEHNR and CDR2 FQNEAQ (reference sequence). The CDR3 is made up of 15 amino acids. The CDR3 protein is CATPTPQGLNTEAFF. The CDR3 DNA reads TGTGCCACACCAACTCCCCAGGGACTGAACACTGAAGCTTTCTTT.

This clonotype was detected a few times. The chain is built from TRBV4-1 and TRBJ2-1, with D maybe TRBD1 (6 bases). Per the germline V gene, CDR1 is MGHRA and CDR2 is YSYEKL. V shed 1 base and J shed 4 bases, with 14 bases lying between them. The CDR3 runs to 16 residues. CDR3: CASSQGATRGYNEQFF. Here the CDR3 DNA reads TGCGCCAGCAGCCAAGGGGCCACAAGGGGGTACAATGAGCAGTTCTTC.

V usage is TRBV4-1 and J usage is TRBJ1-2; a weak D match, TRBD1 (5 bases). This CDR3 has 15 amino acids. Germline V lookup: CDR1 MGHRA, CDR2 YSYEKL. The germline V and J ends were trimmed by 1 base and 7 bases, with 16 bases remaining between them. CDR3 in amino acids: CASSQGLGHYPGYTF. CDR3 nucleotide sequence: TGCGCCAGCAGCCAAGGCCTAGGACATTATCCTGGCTACACCTTC.

The rearrangement joins TRBV24-1 to TRBJ1-6; TRBD1 matches at 11 bases. The CDR3 extends over 14 amino acids. Germline V gene lookup returns CDR1 KGHDR and CDR2 SFDVKD. V trimming: 8 bases; J trimming: 9 bases; junction bases outside the gene matches: 5. CDR3 region: CATNGTGGVSPLHF. The CDR3 region has the DNA TGTGCCACCAACGGGACAGGGGGTGTTTCACCCCTCCACTTT.

The V gene is TRBV5-1, the J gene TRBJ2-7; 9 nucleotides align to TRBD1. The germline V gene has CDR1 SGHRS and CDR2 YFSETQ. The ends lost 6 bases at V and 3 bases at J; junction bases unmatched: 4. The CDR3 sequence is 13 residues long. The CDR3 here is CASTPGQGYEQYF. The CDR3 DNA follows: TGCGCCAGCACCCCGGGACAGGGCTACGAGCAGTACTTC.

This clonotype was seen more than once but under ten times. V is TRBV7-8 and J is TRBJ2-7; 7 positions agree with TRBD2. J was trimmed by 3 bases and V by 4 bases; bases with no gene match: 12. The CDR3 is 16 residues long. Looked up from germline, CDR1 is SGHVS and CDR2 is FQNEAQ. This chain's CDR3 is CASSYPGPAGNYEQYF. CDR3 nucleotides: TGTGCCAGCAGCTACCCCGGGCCAGCGGGGAACTACGAGCAGTACTTC.

The CDR3 sequence is CASSSGQGGRGYTF. The CDR3 DNA is TGTGCCAGCAGTTCGGGACAGGGGGGAAGAGGCTACACCTTC. The rearrangement uses TRBV27 and TRBJ1-2, with 11 positions matching TRBD1. The CDR3 is 14 amino acids. Germline lookup yields CDR1 MNHEY and CDR2 SMNVEV (reference sequence). The ends lost 4 bases at V and 8 bases at J; junction bases unmatched: 6.

This clonotype was detected only a few times. This chain links TRBV5-1 with TRBJ1-2; D may be TRBD1 (5 bases). The germline V and J ends were trimmed by 4 bases and 4 bases, with 14 bases remaining between them. The CDR3 extends over 14 amino acids. CDR1 and CDR2 from the germline V gene are SGHRS and YFSETQ. The CDR3 DNA reads TGCGCCAGCAGCGCCGGGGACGCGCCCTATGGCTACACCTTC. Translating gives CASSAGDAPYGYTF.

CDR3 in DNA: TGTGCCAGCAGTGGGTACCAGGGCGATACGCAGTATTTT. The encoded protein is CASSGYQGDTQYF. The chain is built from TRBV27 and TRBJ2-3; D is perhaps TRBD1 (5 bases). The CDR3 runs to 13 residues. Per the germline V gene, CDR1 is MNHEY and CDR2 is SMNVEV (reference sequence). V was shortened by 5 bases and J by 6 bases, with 12 bases between the two germline ends.

This clonotype showed up just once. This chain joins TRBV20-1 and TRBJ2-3; a possible D gene is TRBD1 (5 bases). V was clipped by 1 base and J by 6 bases, with 23 bases between them. This CDR3 comprises 17 residues. In germline, CDR1 is DFQATT, CDR2 SNEGSKA (reference sequence). As DNA, the CDR3 is TGCAGTGCTAGAGCTACGGGCAGGGCTAGTTTCTCCGATACGCAGTATTTT. Encoded protein: CSARATGRASFSDTQYF.

The CDR3 protein is CASRRTDGNQPQHF. DNA for the CDR3: TGTGCCAGCAGGCGGACGGACGGCAATCAGCCCCAGCATTTT. The chain joins TRBV6-2 or TRBV6-3 to TRBJ1-5; unclear D gene. The CDR3 has 14 amino acids. V shed 6 bases and J shed 2 bases, with 11 bases lying between them. Germline CDR1 MNHEY, CDR2 SVGEGT.

The rearrangement uses TRBV20-1 and TRBJ2-1; 8 nucleotides align to TRBD1. The CDR3 contains 14 residues. Germline CDR1 reads DFQATT; CDR2 reads SNEGSKA (reference sequence). The CDR3 here is CSATPGGFGDEQFF. The CDR3 DNA is TGCAGCGCCACCCCAGGGGGCTTCGGGGATGAGCAGTTCTTC.

This clonotype was detected only once. One end of the junction varies from germline; a read error may be responsible. The chain links TRBV7-9 to TRBJ2-1; 9 bases fit TRBD2. The CDR3 covers 15 residues. Germline lookup yields CDR1 SEHNR and CDR2 FQNEAQ (reference sequence). This CDR3 reads CAGSLVGLATNEQFF. In DNA, the CDR3 is TGTGCCGGCAGCTTAGTGGGACTAGCTACTAATGAGCAGTTCTTC.

This clonotype was counted a single time. The chain uses TRBV12-3 or TRBV12-4 and TRBJ1-4; D call uncertain. The CDR3 contains 15 residues. Trimming cost V 2 bases and J 6 bases, with 13 bases left between them. In DNA, the CDR3 is TGTGCCAGCAGTTTAACCCAGCCTCCTTATGAAAAACTGTTTTTT. Protein product: CASSLTQPPYEKLFF.

The chain recombines TRBV6-1 with TRBJ2-7; D remains ambiguous. CDR1 is MNHNS and CDR2 is SASEGT in the germline V gene. Trimming pared 3 bases from V and 6 bases from J, leaving 6 bases between. The CDR3 sequence is 11 residues long. The CDR3 spells CASSDPGEQYF. CDR3 DNA sequence: TGTGCCAGCAGTGACCCCGGCGAGCAGTACTTC.